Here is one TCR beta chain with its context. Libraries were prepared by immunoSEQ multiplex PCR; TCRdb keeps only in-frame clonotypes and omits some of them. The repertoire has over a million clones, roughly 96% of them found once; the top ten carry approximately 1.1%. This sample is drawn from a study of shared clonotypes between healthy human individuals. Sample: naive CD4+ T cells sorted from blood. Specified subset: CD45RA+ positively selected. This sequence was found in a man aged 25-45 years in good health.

CDR3: CASGLVNSGQGAYNEQFF. The DNA of the CDR3 is TGTGCTAGTGGTTTGGTAAATTCGGGACAGGGGGCCTACAATGAGCAGTTCTTC. The rearrangement links TRBV12-5 to TRBJ2-1, with 11 bases aligning to TRBD1. Trimming took 0 bases from V and 2 from J; bases not matched to a gene: 6. The germline V gene has CDR1 LGHNT and CDR2 FRNRAP. The length of the CDR3 is 18 residues.